The 13 T cell receptor beta chains given below trace back to one sample, sequenced in a study of OX40 agonist ivuxolimab in advanced cancers. The repertoire was sequenced with immunoSEQ multiplex PCR; TCRdb's copy has only in-frame clones and lacks some. The profile covers around 71,000 clones, with 60% to 80% appearing a single time and roughly 4.9% taken by the ten largest. Sequencing was performed on CD4+ or CD8+ T cells sorted from blood, taken in a trial of the OX40 agonist ivuxolimab. The receptors here all came from an adult with an advanced solid tumor such as melanoma, head and neck, liver or kidney cancer.

The chain has TRBV9 and TRBJ2-3; D is ambiguous. Deletions cut 0 bases from V and 2 bases from J, with 10 bases between. The CDR3 totals 15 residues. Germline-derived CDR1 and CDR2 are SGDLS and YYNGEE. CDR3 protein: CASSVAGTTTDTQYF. The CDR3 DNA reads TGTGCCAGCAGCGTAGCTGGTACTACCACAGATACGCAGTATTTT.

This chain connects TRBV19 to TRBJ2-5; tentatively, D is TRBD2 (5 bases). This CDR3 has 14 residues. The germline gives CDR1 LNHDA, CDR2 SQIVND (reference sequence). Trimming removed 4 bases at V and 5 bases at J, with 14 bases between. CDR3 bases: TGTGCCAGTAGTACCCACGGGGTGAGGGAGACCCAGTACTTC. Translated, it gives CASSTHGVRETQYF.

The J gene is TRBJ2-5, the V gene TRBV5-1, with D maybe TRBD2 (6 bases). The V gene lost 6 bases and the J gene lost 3 bases, with 18 bases spanning the gap. This CDR3 is built from 15 residues. The germline V gene has CDR1 SGHRS and CDR2 YFSETQ. CDR3 residues: CASTPGGVGKETQYF. CDR3 DNA: TGCGCCAGCACCCCAGGCGGGGTGGGGAAAGAGACCCAGTACTTC.

The rearrangement joins TRBV29-1 to TRBJ2-2, with D perhaps assigned TRBD1 or TRBD2 (5 bases each). The CDR3 has 13 amino acids. From germline, CDR1 is SQVTM and CDR2 ANQGSEA. The V and J ends lost 7 bases and 1 base respectively, with 10 bases between them. The CDR3 region is CSGGPRNTGELFF. For the CDR3, the DNA is TGCAGCGGGGGACCGAGGAACACCGGGGAGCTGTTTTTT.

A remark on this clone: Other DNA sequences within the sample encode an identical CDR3. J is TRBJ1-1 and V is TRBV5-1; D might be TRBD1 (6 bases). V dropped 1 base and J dropped 1 base, with 20 bases sitting between them. Germline CDR1 reads SGHRS; CDR2 reads YFSETQ. This CDR3 is 18 amino acids long. In DNA, the CDR3 is TGCGCCAGCAGCTTGTACTTTGGACAGCGAGCGCCGAACACTGAAGCTTTCTTT. The encoded protein is CASSLYFGQRAPNTEAFF.

This chain links TRBV7-2 with TRBJ2-5, with D possibly being TRBD1 (5 bases). Between the trimmed V and J ends, which lost 10 bases and 1 base, there was a span of 16 bases. CDR3 size: 14 residues. The germline CDR1 and CDR2 sequences are SGHTA and FQGNSA. The CDR3 DNA reads TGTGCCACCCAACGGGTGGGGCGCCAAGAGACCCAGTACTTC. Its protein product is CATQRVGRQETQYF.

The rearrangement joins TRBV28 to TRBJ2-7; D perhaps matches TRBD1 (6 bases). Trimming cost V 3 bases and J 6 bases, with 18 bases left between them. The length of the CDR3 is 15 residues. The V gene's germline CDR1 is MDHEN and CDR2 SYDVKM. The CDR3 DNA sequence: TGTGCCAGCAGTTTCCAGCTGGGGGCTGCCCTCGAGCAGTACTTC. This codes for CASSFQLGAALEQYF.

The rearrangement uses TRBV7-9 and TRBJ1-6; 8 nucleotides match TRBD1. Trimming at V came to 5 bases and at J to 9 bases, leaving 6 bases not matched to a gene. This CDR3 region has 14 residues. Germline CDR1 is SEHNR and CDR2 is FQNEAQ (reference sequence). The CDR3 nucleotides are TGTGCCAGCAGCCTGGGACAGGCCTTTTCACCCCTCCACTTT. This encodes CASSLGQAFSPLHF. Full variable domain (missing parts from reference TRBV7-9 and TRBJ1-6): DTGVSQNPRHKITKRGQNVTFRCDPISEHNRLYWYRQTLGQGPEFLTYFQNEAQLEKSRLLSDRFSAERPKGSFSTLEIQRTEQGDSAMYLCASSLGQAFSPLHFGNGTRLTVT.

V and J are TRBV5-1 and TRBJ2-2, with D uncertain. V was shortened by 4 bases and J by 7 bases, with 11 bases between the two germline ends. Germline V gene data show CDR1 as SGHRS and CDR2 as YFSETQ. The CDR3 totals 13 residues. The CDR3 nucleotides are TGCGCCAGCAGCCGCCTCGGTATCGGGGAGCTGTTTTTT. It encodes CASSRLGIGELFF.

The V and J genes are TRBV9 and TRBJ2-7; 7 nucleotides match TRBD2. Per the germline V gene, CDR1 is SGDLS and CDR2 is YYNGEE. The CDR3 has 15 residues. J lost 3 bases, V lost 0 bases, and 6 bases had no gene match. The CDR3 DNA reads TGTGCCAGCAGCGTAGCGGCGGGAGAAGGCTACGAGCAGTACTTC. Translation: CASSVAAGEGYEQYF.

This clone was seen a single time. The V and J genes are TRBV19 and TRBJ1-5; 9 bases line up with TRBD1. This CDR3 spans 15 amino acids. CDR1 is LNHDA and CDR2 is SQIVND in the germline V gene (reference sequence). With 6 bases clipped from V and 3 bases from J, the junction kept 6 bases outside the gene matches. CDR3 protein: CASSKQGASNQPQHF. DNA for the CDR3: TGTGCCAGTAGCAAACAGGGGGCCTCCAATCAGCCCCAGCATTTT.

V is TRBV18 and J is TRBJ2-3; 8 bases are shared with TRBD1. The CDR3 consists of 16 residues. V trimming: 2 bases; J trimming: 3 bases; junction bases outside the gene matches: 7. The germline V gene has CDR1 KGHSH and CDR2 LQKENI. This CDR3 reads CASSPGQGRRTDTQYF. CDR3 DNA: TGTGCCAGCTCACCAGGACAGGGAAGGCGGACAGATACGCAGTATTTT.

The chain has TRBV19 and TRBJ2-3, with D unresolved. V was shortened by 2 bases and J by 2 bases, with 11 bases between the two germline ends. CDR1 is LNHDA, CDR2 SQIVND, per germline (reference sequence). This CDR3 is built from 15 residues. CDR3 protein: CASSIFKGFTDTQYF. Written as DNA, the CDR3 is TGTGCCAGTAGTATATTTAAGGGATTCACAGATACGCAGTATTTT. Full variable domain (outside the CDR3, taken from reference TRBV19 and TRBJ2-3): DGGITQSPKYLFRKEGQNVTLSCEQNLNHDAMYWYRQDPGQGLRLIYYSQIVNDFQKGDIAEGYSVSREKKESFPLTVTSAQKNPTAFYLCASSIFKGFTDTQYFGPGTRLTVL.